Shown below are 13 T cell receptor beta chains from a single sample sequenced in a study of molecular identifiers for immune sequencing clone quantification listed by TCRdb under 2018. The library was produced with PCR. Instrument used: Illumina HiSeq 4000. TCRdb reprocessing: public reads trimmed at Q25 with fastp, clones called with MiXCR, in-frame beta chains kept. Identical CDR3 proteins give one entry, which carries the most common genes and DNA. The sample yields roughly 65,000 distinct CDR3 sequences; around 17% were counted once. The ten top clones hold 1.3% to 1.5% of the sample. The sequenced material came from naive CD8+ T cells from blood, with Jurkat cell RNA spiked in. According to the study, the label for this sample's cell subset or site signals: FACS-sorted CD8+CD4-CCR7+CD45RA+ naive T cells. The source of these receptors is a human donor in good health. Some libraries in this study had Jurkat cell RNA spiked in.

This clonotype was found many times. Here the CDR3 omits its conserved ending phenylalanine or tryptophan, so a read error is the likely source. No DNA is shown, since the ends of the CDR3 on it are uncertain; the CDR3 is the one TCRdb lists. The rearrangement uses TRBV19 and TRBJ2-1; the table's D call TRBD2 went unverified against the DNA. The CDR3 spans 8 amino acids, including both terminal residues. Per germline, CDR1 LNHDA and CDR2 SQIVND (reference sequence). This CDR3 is CASSISSG.

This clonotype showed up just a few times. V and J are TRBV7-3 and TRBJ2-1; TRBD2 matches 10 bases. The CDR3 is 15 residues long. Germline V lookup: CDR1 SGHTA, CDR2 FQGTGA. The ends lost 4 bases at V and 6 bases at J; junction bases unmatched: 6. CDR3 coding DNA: TGTGCCAGCAGCTGGCTAGCGGGAGAAATCAATGAGCAGTTCTTC. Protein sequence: CASSWLAGEINEQFF.

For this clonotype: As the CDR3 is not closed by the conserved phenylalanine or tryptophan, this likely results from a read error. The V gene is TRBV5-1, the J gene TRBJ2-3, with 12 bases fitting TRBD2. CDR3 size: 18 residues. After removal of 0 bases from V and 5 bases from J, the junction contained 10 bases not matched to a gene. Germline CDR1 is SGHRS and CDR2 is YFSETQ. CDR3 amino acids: CASSLVLAGGRSGDTQYS. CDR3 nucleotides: TGCGCCAGCAGCTTGGTACTAGCGGGAGGCCGAAGCGGAGATACGCAGTATTCT.

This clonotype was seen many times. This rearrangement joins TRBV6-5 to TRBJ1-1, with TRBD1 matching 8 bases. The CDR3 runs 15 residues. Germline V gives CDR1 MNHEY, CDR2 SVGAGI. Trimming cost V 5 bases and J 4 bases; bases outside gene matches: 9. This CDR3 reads CASSPDRGITTEAFF. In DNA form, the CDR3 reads TGTGCCAGCAGTCCAGACAGGGGTATAACCACTGAAGCTTTCTTT.

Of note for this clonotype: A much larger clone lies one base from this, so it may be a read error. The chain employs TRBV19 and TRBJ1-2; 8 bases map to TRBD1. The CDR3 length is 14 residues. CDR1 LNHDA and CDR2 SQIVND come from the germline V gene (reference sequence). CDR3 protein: CASSIGTGAYGYAF. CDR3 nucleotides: TGTGCCAGTAGTATTGGGACAGGTGCCTATGGCTACGCCTTC.

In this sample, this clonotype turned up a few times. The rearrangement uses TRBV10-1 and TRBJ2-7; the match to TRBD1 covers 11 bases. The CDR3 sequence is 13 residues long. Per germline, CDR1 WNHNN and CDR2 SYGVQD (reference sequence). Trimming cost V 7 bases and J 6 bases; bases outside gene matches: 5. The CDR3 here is CASTPGTGGEQYF. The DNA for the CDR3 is TGCGCCAGCACCCCCGGGACAGGGGGCGAGCAGTACTTC.

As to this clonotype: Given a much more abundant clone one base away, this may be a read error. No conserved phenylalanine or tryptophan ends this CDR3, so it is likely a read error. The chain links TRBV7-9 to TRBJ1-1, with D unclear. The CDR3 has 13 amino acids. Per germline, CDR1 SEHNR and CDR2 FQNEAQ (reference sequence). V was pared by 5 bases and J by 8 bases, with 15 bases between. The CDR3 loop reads CASSPTTSLEAFL. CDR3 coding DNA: TGTGCCAGCAGCCCCACCACCAGCTTAGAAGCTTTCCTT.

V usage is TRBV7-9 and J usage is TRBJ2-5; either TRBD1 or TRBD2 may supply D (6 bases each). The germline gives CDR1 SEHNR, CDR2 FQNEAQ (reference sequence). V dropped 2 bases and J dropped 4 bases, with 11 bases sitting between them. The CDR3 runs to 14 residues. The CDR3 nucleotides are TGTGCCAGCAGCTTAAATGGGGGGCGAGAGACCCAGTACTTC. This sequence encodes CASSLNGGRETQYF.

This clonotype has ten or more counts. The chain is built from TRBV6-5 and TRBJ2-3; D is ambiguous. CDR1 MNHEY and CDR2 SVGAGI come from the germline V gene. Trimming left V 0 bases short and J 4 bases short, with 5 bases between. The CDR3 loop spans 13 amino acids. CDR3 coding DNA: TGTGCCAGCAGTTACTCCCCACCAGATACGCAGTATTTT. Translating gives CASSYSPPDTQYF.

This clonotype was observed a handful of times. The CDR3 DNA is TGTGCCAGCAGCCCGGGACAGGGGTATGAAAAACTGTTTTTT. Protein: CASSPGQGYEKLFF. The chain uses TRBV11-3 and TRBJ1-4, with 10 bases lining up with TRBD1. The V segment lost 5 bases and the J segment 6 bases; nucleotides outside the gene matches: 3. The CDR3 has 14 residues. CDR1 and CDR2 from the germline V gene are SGHNT and YENEEA.

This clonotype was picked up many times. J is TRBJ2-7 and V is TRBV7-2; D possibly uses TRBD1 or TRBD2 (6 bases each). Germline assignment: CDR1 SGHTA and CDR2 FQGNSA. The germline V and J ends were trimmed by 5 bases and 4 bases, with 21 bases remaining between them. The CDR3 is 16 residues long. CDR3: CASSHAGAGGGYEQYF. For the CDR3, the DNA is TGTGCCAGCAGCCACGCAGGGGCCGGAGGGGGTTACGAGCAGTACTTC.

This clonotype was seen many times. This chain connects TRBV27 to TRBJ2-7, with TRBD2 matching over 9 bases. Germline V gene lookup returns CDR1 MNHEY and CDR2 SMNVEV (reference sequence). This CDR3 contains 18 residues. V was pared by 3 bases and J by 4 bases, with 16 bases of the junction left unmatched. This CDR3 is CASSFDHVRAGGPYEQYF. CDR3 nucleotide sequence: TGTGCCAGCAGTTTTGACCACGTTCGGGCGGGAGGGCCATACGAGCAGTACTTC.

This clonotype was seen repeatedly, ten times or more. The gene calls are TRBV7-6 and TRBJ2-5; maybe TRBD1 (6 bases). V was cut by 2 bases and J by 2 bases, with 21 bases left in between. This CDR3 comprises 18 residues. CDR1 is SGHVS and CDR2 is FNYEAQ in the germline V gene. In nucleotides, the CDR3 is TGTGCCAGCAGCTTAAGGTTGACCGGACAGTTGGTTCAAGAGACCCAGTACTTC. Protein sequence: CASSLRLTGQLVQETQYF.